This TCR beta chain was recovered during a study of control samples from healthy donors and cancer patients. Germline V CDR1 and CDR2: MNHEY, SVGEGT. This CDR3 has 16 residues. The ends were cut back, 4 bases at V and 0 bases at J, with 13 bases in the middle. Libraries were prepared by immunoSEQ multiplex PCR; TCRdb keeps only in-frame clonotypes and omits some of them. In the table there are 390,000 or so clones, around 90% of which are singletons. V and J are TRBV6-2 or TRBV6-3 and TRBJ1-3; D gene uncertain. Sequencing input: PBMCs. This clonotype originated in a man aged 35 to 55 with head and neck cancer. The CDR3 region has the DNA TGTGCCAGCAGTTGGAACGTGGAAGACTCTGGAAACACCATATATTTT. This translates into CASSWNVEDSGNTIYF.